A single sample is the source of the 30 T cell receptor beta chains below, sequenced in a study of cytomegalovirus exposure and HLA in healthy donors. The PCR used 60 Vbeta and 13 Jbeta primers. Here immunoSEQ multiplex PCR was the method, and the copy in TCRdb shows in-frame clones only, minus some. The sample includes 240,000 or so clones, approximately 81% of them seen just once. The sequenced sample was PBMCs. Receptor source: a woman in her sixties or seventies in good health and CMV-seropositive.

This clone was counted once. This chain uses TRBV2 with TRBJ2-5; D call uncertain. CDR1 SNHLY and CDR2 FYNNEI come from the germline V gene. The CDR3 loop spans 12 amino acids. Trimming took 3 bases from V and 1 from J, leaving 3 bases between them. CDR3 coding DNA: TGTGCCAGCAGTGAGGCCCAAGAGACCCAGTACTTC. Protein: CASSEAQETQYF.

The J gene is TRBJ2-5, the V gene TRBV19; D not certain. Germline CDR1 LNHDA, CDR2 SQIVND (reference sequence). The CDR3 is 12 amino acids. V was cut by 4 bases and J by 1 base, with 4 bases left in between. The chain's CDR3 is CASSSIQETQYF. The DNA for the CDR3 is TGTGCCAGTAGTAGTATCCAAGAGACCCAGTACTTC. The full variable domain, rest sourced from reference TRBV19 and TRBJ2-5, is DGGITQSPKYLFRKEGQNVTLSCEQNLNHDAMYWYRQDPGQGLRLIYYSQIVNDFQKGDIAEGYSVSREKKESFPLTVTSAQKNPTAFYLCASSSIQETQYFGPGTRLLVL.

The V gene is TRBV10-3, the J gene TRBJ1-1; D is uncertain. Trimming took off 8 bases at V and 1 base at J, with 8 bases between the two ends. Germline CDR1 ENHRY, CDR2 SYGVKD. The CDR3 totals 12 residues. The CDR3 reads CAIGRANTEAFF. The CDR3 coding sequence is TGTGCCATCGGGCGGGCGAACACTGAAGCTTTCTTT.

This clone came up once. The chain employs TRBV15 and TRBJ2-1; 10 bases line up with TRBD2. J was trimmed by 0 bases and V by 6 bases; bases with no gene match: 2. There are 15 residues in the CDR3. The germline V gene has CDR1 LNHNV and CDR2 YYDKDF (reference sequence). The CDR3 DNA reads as TGTGCCACCAGAGCTAGCGGGAGCTCCTACAATGAGCAGTTCTTC. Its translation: CATRASGSSYNEQFF.

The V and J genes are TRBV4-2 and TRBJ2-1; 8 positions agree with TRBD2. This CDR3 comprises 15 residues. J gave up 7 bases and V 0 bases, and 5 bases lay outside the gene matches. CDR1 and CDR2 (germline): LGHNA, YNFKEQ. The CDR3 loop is CASSQESGRRNEQFF. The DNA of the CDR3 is TGTGCCAGCAGCCAAGAAAGCGGGAGACGAAATGAGCAGTTCTTC.

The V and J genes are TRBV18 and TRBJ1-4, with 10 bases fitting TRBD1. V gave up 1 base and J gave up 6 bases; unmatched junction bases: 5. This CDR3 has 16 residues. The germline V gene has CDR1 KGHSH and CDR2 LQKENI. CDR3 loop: CASSPRVGQGDEKLFF. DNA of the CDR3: TGTGCCAGCTCACCACGGGTTGGACAGGGGGATGAAAAACTGTTTTTT.

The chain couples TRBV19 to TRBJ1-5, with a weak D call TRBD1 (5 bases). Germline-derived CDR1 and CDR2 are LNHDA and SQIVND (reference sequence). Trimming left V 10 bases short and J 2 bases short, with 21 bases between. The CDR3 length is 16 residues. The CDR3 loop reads CATLGWRGGGNQPQHF. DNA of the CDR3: TGTGCCACCTTAGGGTGGAGGGGAGGTGGCAATCAGCCCCAGCATTTT.

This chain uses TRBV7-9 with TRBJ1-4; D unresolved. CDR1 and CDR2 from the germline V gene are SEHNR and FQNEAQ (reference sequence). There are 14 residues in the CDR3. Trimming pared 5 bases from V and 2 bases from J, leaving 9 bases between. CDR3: CASSLGGTNEKLFF. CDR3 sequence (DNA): TGTGCCAGCAGCCTAGGAGGGACTAATGAAAAACTGTTTTTT.

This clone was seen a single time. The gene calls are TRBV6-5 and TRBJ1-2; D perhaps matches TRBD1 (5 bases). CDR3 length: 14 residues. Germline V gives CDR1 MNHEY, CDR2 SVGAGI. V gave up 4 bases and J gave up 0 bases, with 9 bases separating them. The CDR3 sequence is CASSSGPANYGYTF. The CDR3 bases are TGTGCCAGCAGTTCAGGGCCCGCTAACTATGGCTACACCTTC.

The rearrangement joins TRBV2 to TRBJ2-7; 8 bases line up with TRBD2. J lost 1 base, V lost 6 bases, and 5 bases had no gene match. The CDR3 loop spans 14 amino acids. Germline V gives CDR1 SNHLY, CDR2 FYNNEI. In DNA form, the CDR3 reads TGTGCCAGCAGGTGGGCGGGGGGTTCCTACGAGCAGTACTTC. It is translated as CASRWAGGSYEQYF. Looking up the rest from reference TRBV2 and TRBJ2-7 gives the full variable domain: EPEVTQTPSHQVTQMGQEVILRCVPISNHLYFYWYRQILGQKVEFLVSFYNNEISEKSEIFDDQFSVERPDGSNFTLKIRSTKLEDSAMYFCASRWAGGSYEQYFGPGTRLTVT.

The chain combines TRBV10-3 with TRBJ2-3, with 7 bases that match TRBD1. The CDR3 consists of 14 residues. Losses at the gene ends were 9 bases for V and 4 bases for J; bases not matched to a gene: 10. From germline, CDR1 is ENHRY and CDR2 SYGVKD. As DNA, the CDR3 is TGTGCCATTTCTCCGGGACAGAGCTCAGATACGCAGTATTTT. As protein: CAISPGQSSDTQYF.

CDR3 amino acids: CAGGLAGGPATYEQYF. CDR3 in DNA: TGTGCTGGGGGACTAGCGGGAGGGCCGGCTACTTACGAGCAGTACTTC. V and J are TRBV12-5 and TRBJ2-7; 16 bases agree with TRBD2. The CDR3 is made up of 16 amino acids. CDR1 and CDR2 from the germline V gene are LGHNT and FRNRAP. The junction had 11 bases not matched to a gene; V was cut back by 11 bases and J by 4 bases.

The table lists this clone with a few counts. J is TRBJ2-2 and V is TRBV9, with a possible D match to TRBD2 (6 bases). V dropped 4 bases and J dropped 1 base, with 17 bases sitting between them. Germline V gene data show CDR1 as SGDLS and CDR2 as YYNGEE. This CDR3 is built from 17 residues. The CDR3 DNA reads TGTGCCAGCAGCCCAGGAGTGGGAGGAGGGAACACCGGGGAGCTGTTTTTT. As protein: CASSPGVGGGNTGELFF.

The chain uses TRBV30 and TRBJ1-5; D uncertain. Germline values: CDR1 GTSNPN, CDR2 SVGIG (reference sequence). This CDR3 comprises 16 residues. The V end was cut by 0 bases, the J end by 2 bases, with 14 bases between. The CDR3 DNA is TGTGCCTGGAGTGTCTCCCGACATAGACGCAATCAGCCCCAGCATTTT. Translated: CAWSVSRHRRNQPQHF.

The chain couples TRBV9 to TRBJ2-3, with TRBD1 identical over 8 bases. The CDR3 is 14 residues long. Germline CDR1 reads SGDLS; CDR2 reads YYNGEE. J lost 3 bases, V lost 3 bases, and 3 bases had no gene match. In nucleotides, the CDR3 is TGTGCCAGCAGCGCTGGACAGGGTACAGATACGCAGTATTTT. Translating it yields CASSAGQGTDTQYF.

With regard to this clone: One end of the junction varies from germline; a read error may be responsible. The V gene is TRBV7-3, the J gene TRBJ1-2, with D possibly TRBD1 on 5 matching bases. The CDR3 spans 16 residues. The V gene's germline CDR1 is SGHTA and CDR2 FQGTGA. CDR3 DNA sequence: TGTGCCAGCAGCTCCGCGTTCGCAGGGAAGCCCTATGACTACACCTTC. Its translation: CASSSAFAGKPYDYTF.

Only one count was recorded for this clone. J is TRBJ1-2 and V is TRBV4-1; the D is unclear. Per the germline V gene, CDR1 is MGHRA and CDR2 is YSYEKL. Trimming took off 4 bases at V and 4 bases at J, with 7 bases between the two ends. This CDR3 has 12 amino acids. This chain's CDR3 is CASSLNSYGYTF. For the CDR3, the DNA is TGCGCCAGCAGCCTCAACAGCTATGGCTACACCTTC.

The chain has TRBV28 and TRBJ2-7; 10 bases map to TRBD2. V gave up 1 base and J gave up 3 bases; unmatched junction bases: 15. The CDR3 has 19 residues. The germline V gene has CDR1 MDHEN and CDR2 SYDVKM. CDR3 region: CASSLSWASGRSTYYEQYF. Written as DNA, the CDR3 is TGTGCCAGCAGTTTATCGTGGGCTAGCGGGAGATCGACTTACTACGAGCAGTACTTC.

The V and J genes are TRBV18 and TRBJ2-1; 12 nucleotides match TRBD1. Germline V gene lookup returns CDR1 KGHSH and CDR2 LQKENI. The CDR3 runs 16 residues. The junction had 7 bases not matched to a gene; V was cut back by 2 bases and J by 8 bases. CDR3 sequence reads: CASSPRGQGARHEQFF. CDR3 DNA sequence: TGTGCCAGCTCACCAAGGGGACAGGGGGCCAGGCATGAGCAGTTCTTC.

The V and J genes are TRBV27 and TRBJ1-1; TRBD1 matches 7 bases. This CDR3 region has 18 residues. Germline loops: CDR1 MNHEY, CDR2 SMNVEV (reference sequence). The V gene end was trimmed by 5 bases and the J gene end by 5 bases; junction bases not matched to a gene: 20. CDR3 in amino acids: CASSPPYRGPRWLTEAFF. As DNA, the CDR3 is TGTGCCAGCAGTCCCCCTTACAGGGGCCCAAGGTGGTTAACTGAAGCTTTCTTT.

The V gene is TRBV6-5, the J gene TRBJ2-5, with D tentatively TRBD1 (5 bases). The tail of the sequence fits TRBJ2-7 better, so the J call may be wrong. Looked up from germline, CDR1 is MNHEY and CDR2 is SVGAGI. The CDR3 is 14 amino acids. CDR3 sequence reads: CASRGVTLPYEQYF. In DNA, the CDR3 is TGTGCCAGCAGAGGGGTGACCCTTCCCTACGAGCAGTACTTC.

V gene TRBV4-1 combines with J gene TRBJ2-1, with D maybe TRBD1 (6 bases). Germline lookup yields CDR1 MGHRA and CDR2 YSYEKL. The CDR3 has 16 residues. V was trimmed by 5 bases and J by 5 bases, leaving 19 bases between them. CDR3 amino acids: CASSSYTGIRNNEQFF. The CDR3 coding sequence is TGCGCCAGCAGCTCCTATACAGGGATAAGAAACAATGAGCAGTTCTTC.

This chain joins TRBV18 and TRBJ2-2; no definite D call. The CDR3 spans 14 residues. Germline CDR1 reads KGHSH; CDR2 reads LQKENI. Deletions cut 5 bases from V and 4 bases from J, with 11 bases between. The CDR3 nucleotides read TGTGCCAGCTCAAGCGACGGTCTCACCGGGGAGCTGTTTTTT. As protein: CASSSDGLTGELFF.

CDR3 DNA: TGTGCCAGCAGTGCAGGGGGGTTCTATGGCTACACCTTC. This translates into CASSAGGFYGYTF. The chain uses TRBV25-1 and TRBJ1-2; 7 bases align to TRBD1. Germline CDR1 is MGHDK and CDR2 is SYGVNS. The J segment lost 4 bases and the V segment lost 4 bases, leaving 3 bases of the junction unmatched. CDR3 length: 13 residues.

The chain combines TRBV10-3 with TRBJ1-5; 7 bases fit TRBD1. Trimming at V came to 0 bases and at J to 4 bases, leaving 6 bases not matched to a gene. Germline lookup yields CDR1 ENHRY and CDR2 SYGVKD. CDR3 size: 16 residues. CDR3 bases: TGTGCCATCAGTGAGTCGAGAGGGGGCGGAAATCAGCCCCAGCATTTT. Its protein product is CAISESRGGGNQPQHF.

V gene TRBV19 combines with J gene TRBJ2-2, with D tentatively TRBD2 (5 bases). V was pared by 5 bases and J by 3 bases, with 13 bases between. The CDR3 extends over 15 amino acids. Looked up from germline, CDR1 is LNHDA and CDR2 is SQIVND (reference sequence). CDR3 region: CASSLLAGYTGELFF. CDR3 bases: TGTGCCAGTAGTTTGCTAGCCGGGTACACCGGGGAGCTGTTTTTT.

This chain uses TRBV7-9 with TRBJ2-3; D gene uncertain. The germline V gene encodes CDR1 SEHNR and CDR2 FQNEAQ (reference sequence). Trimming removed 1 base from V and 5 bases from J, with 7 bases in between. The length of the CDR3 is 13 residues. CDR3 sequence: CASSLGLQDTQYF. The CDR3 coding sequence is TGTGCCAGCAGCTTAGGGCTCCAAGATACGCAGTATTTT.

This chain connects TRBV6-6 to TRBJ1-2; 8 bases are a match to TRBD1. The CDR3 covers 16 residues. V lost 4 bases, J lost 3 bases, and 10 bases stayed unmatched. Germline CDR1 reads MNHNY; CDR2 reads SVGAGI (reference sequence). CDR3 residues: CASSSPRTGMYYGYTF. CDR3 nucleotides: TGTGCCAGCAGTTCGCCCCGGACAGGGATGTACTATGGCTACACCTTC.

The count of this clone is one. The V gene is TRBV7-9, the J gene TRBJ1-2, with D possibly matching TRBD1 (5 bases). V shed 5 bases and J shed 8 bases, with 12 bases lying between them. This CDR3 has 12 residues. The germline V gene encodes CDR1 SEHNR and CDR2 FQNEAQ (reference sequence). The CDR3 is CASSPGSSGYTF. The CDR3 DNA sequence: TGTGCCAGCAGCCCAGGGTCATCAGGCTACACCTTC.

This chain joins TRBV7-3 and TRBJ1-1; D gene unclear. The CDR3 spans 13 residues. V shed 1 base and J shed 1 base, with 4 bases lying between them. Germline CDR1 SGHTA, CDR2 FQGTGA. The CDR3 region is CASSLNTNTEAFF. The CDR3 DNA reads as TGTGCCAGCAGCTTAAACACGAACACTGAAGCTTTCTTT.